This T cell receptor beta chain was observed in a study of metastatic and nonmetastatic thyroid tumors. Study in general: A comparison of repertoires was made across blood and tumor or nodule tissue from malignant and benign thyroid patients.

The CDR3 consists of 13 residues. V was pared by 1 base and J by 2 bases, with 9 bases between. Per germline, CDR1 DFQATT and CDR2 SNEGSKA (reference sequence). Per the original methods: CDR3 differences across clinicopathological groups were used to build a distant-metastasis classifier for papillary thyroid cancer. Using MiXCR, TCRdb re-called clones from the PCR reads. V and J calls and clone size were set by TCRdb, not the authors. In the table there are about 15,000 clones, roughly 24% of which are singletons. There were no patients who had received any treatment before thyroid surgery. As for this clone: Its antigen is unidentified.

Study-wide points: In blood and tumor, TCR beta diversity was reportedly significantly higher in malignant thyroid tumors than in benign nodules.

The chain couples TRBV20-1 to TRBJ2-7, with D unclear. The sequenced material came from blood. The clonotype originates from a male donor with papillary thyroid cancer or a benign thyroid nodule (not recorded which). Some clones in this sample may be carry-over from other donors' samples. The CDR3 region has the DNA TGCAGTGCTAGAGTGGATTCGCCCTACGAGCAGTACTTC. Amino acid sequence: CSARVDSPYEQYF.